This passage covers 5 T cell receptor beta chains from one sample sequenced in a study of T cells in Graves' hyperthyroidism and ophthalmopathy. Authors of the study amplified TCR beta CDR3 regions from RNA transcripts. TCR CDR3 underwent first-round RT-PCR with the HTBI primer set. Using its own MiXCR run on the multiplex PCR reads, TCRdb lists one record per CDR3 protein. The sample yields approximately 630,000 distinct CDR3 sequences, under 20% seen once. Sequenced material: blood. These TCRs come from a woman aged 25 to 39 with Graves' hyperthyroidism.

The V call is TRBV7-2, the J call TRBJ2-1, with D unresolved. The CDR3 covers 13 residues. With 6 bases removed from V and 7 bases from J, the gap between germline ends came to 13 bases. CDR1 is SGHTA, CDR2 FQGNSA, per germline. CDR3 amino acids: CASSDSPLNEQFF. CDR3 nucleotide sequence: TGTGCCAGCAGTGACTCACCACTAAATGAGCAGTTCTTC.

This clonotype occurred a few times. The V call is TRBV27, the J call TRBJ2-2, with D perhaps matching TRBD1 (5 bases). In germline, CDR1 is MNHEY, CDR2 SMNVEV (reference sequence). This CDR3 has 14 amino acids. Trimming removed 3 bases at V and 3 bases at J, with 8 bases between. The CDR3 DNA reads as TGTGCCAGCAGTTTTTTAGGGGACACCGGGGAGCTGTTTTTT. This codes for CASSFLGDTGELFF.

This clonotype was counted between two and nine times. V is TRBV5-1 and J is TRBJ1-1; D remains unclear. There are 14 residues in the CDR3. Germline V gene sequence: CDR1 SGHRS, CDR2 YFSETQ. Trimming removed 4 bases from V and 6 bases from J, with 16 bases in between. CDR3 coding DNA: TGCGCCAGCAGCCAGCCAGGCTCGAGGGCTGAAGCTTTCTTT. This encodes CASSQPGSRAEAFF.

Note on this clonotype: This may stem from a read error, because a much larger clone lies one nucleotide away. This rearrangement joins TRBV7-2 to TRBJ2-7, with D possibly called TRBD1 or TRBD2 (6 bases each). This CDR3 is built from 15 residues. CDR1 and CDR2 (germline): SGHTA, FQGNSA. CDR3 sequence (DNA): TGTGCCGGCAGCGCCCGGCTCGGGGGCCTATACGAGCAGTACTTC. Translated: CAGSARLGGLYEQYF.

This clonotype appeared many times. The V call is TRBV28, the J call TRBJ1-1; 10 nucleotides agree with TRBD1. The CDR3 totals 16 residues. In germline, CDR1 is MDHEN, CDR2 SYDVKM. V was clipped by 9 bases and J by 3 bases; unmatched bases: 13. This CDR3 is CASDRGLVFMDTEAFF. CDR3 in DNA: TGTGCCAGTGACAGGGGGCTGGTGTTCATGGACACTGAAGCTTTCTTT.